This TCR beta chain derives from a study of PD-1 blockade in classical Hodgkin lymphoma. General study results and limits: In newly diagnosed patients, baseline TCR diversity was reportedly below that of healthy donors. Complete responders matched newly diagnosed patients in baseline diversity.

A note on this clone: Its antigen is still unknown.

Assay: immunoSEQ multiplex PCR; the TCRdb copy retains only in-frame clones and omits some. The sample has about 13,000 clones, approximately 90% seen once. Brentuximab vedotin exposure varied among the patients, all of whom had relapsed after autologous stem cell transplantation. This specimen consisted of peripheral blood mononuclear cells (PBMCs), obtained at baseline. The TCR originated in a human donor with classical Hodgkin lymphoma.

CDR3: CASRLLADEQYF. The CDR3 DNA follows: TGTGCCAGCAGACTACTAGCGGACGAGCAGTACTTC. The genes are TRBV2 and TRBJ2-7, with 8 bases lining up with TRBD2. This CDR3 region has 12 residues. Trimming took 6 bases from V and 5 from J; bases not matched to a gene: 3. Germline V CDR1 and CDR2: SNHLY, FYNNEI.